The source of this TCR beta chain is a study of blood T cell repertoires in COVID-19. About the study: COVID-19 samples, acute and convalescent, were from the United States, Italy and Spain. Sources were T cells, B-cell-depleted T cells, or PBMCs; the material itself was cDNA or gDNA.

V was pared by 1 base and J by 3 bases, with 5 bases of the junction left unmatched. The germline V gene encodes CDR1 SGHTA and CDR2 FQGNSA. The CDR3 has 15 amino acids. As processed by the authors: Estimation of nucleated cell counts was performed using reference gene primer amplification. TCRdb's table, derived via immunoSEQ multiplex PCR, lists solely in-frame clones and lacks some. From that table come the V and J calls and clone size; the DNA was used to work out D and trimming. The sample includes roughly 100,000 clones, 80% to 90% of them seen just once. A Seattle source enrolled patients during active infection and followed them longitudinally.

This TCR was recovered from a man of 80 years or more with COVID-19, enrolled during active disease. The chain uses TRBV7-2 and TRBJ1-1, with 7 positions matching TRBD1. Sequencing was done on a sample of peripheral blood. CDR3 residues: CASSLVDREDTEAFF. CDR3 DNA sequence: TGTGCCAGCAGCTTAGTCGACAGGGAGGACACTGAAGCTTTCTTT. Full variable domain (remainder filled in from reference TRBV7-2 and TRBJ1-1): GAGVSQSPSNKVTEKGKDVELRCDPISGHTALYWYRQSLGQGLEFLIYFQGNSAPDKSGLPSDRFSAERTGGSVSTLTIQRTQQEDSAVYLCASSLVDREDTEAFFGQGTRLTVV.